The 8 T cell receptor beta chains given below trace back to one sample, sequenced in a study of cytomegalovirus exposure and HLA in healthy donors (TCRdb year 2017). Libraries were prepared through the immunoSEQ multiplex PCR assay. Held by TCRdb, this immuneACCESS table contains in-frame sequences only and omits some clones. Under half of the omission traces to an unresolved V gene where checked; the cause of the rest is unknown. The sample data list about 200,000 clones, and about nine tenths of these were observed just once. 2% of the sample lies in the top ten. What was sequenced was PBMCs. Receptors were obtained from a woman aged 18-29 years in good health and CMV-seropositive.

This chain links TRBV5-1 with TRBJ2-7; possibly TRBD1 for D (6 bases). V lost 3 bases and J lost 0, with 19 bases in between. Germline V gives CDR1 SGHRS, CDR2 YFSETQ. The CDR3 is 17 amino acids. This CDR3 is CASSSNPPQGYSYEQYF. In DNA form, the CDR3 reads TGCGCCAGCAGCTCCAACCCCCCGCAGGGGTACTCCTACGAGCAGTACTTC. Looking up the rest from reference TRBV5-1 and TRBJ2-7 gives the full variable domain: KAGVTQTPRYLIKTRGQQVTLSCSPISGHRSVSWYQQTPGQGLQFLFEYFSETQRNKGNFPGRFSGRQFSNSRSEMNVSTLELGDSALYLCASSSNPPQGYSYEQYFGPGTRLTVT.

This chain links TRBV9 with TRBJ2-7, with TRBD2 matching 9 bases. From germline, CDR1 is SGDLS and CDR2 YYNGEE. This CDR3 is built from 14 residues. V dropped 6 bases and J dropped 2; count of bases not matched to a gene: 6. CDR3 sequence: CASIRTSETYEQYF. The DNA of the CDR3 is TGTGCCAGCATCAGGACTAGCGAAACCTACGAGCAGTACTTC.

CDR3 residues: CASSLEVWTGVDTGNTIYF. The CDR3 DNA reads TGTGCCAGCAGCTTAGAGGTTTGGACAGGCGTTGATACTGGAAACACCATATATTTT. This chain links TRBV7-6 with TRBJ1-3; 7 nucleotides agree with TRBD1. Germline-derived CDR1 and CDR2 are SGHVS and FNYEAQ. This CDR3 contains 19 residues. V gave up 1 base and J gave up 2 bases; unmatched junction bases: 14.

This rearrangement joins TRBV6-1 to TRBJ2-7, with TRBD1 as a possible D gene (6 bases). The V end was cut by 7 bases, the J end by 5 bases, with 12 bases between. Germline V gene data show CDR1 as MNHNS and CDR2 as SASEGT. The CDR3 spans 12 residues. CDR3 residues: CASNIYRDEQYF. CDR3 coding DNA: TGTGCCAGCAATATATACAGGGACGAGCAGTACTTC.

This clone appeared a single time. This sequence joins TRBV11-2 and TRBJ2-7, with unresolved D. The CDR3 sequence is 12 residues long. Germline V CDR1 and CDR2: SGHAT, FQNNGV. The V end was cut by 1 base, the J end by 3 bases, with 4 bases between. The CDR3 protein is CASSLVLYEQYF. The CDR3 DNA follows: TGTGCCAGCAGCTTAGTCCTCTACGAGCAGTACTTC. The variable domain in full, completed from reference TRBV11-2 and TRBJ2-7, reads EAGVAQSPRYKIIEKRQSVAFWCNPISGHATLYWYQQILGQGPKLLIQFQNNGVVDDSQLPKDRFSAERLKGVDSTLKIQPAKLEDSAVYLCASSLVLYEQYFGPGTRLTVT.

V gene TRBV5-1 combines with J gene TRBJ1-5; TRBD1 aligns across 10 bases. Germline V gene lookup returns CDR1 SGHRS and CDR2 YFSETQ. The CDR3 spans 19 residues. V was clipped by 3 bases and J by 2 bases; unmatched bases: 14. In nucleotides, the CDR3 is TGCGCCAGCAGCTATGACCCCGGGACAGGGGCTTTAGGCAATCAGCCCCAGCATTTT. This translates into CASSYDPGTGALGNQPQHF.

This sequence joins TRBV28 and TRBJ2-7; D perhaps matches TRBD1 (5 bases). The CDR3 is 17 amino acids. V was cut by 7 bases and J by 3 bases, with 25 bases left in between. Germline CDR1 and CDR2: MDHEN and SYDVKM. Here the CDR3 DNA reads TGTGCCAGCACCGGCAGGGCGGAGAGTTTTATAGACTACGAGCAGTACTTC. Its translation is CASTGRAESFIDYEQYF.

This clone showed up just once. The chain couples TRBV6-5 to TRBJ2-1; D may be TRBD2 (7 bases). The germline gives CDR1 MNHEY, CDR2 SVGAGI. The CDR3 loop spans 15 amino acids. V dropped 7 bases and J dropped 0 bases, with 13 bases sitting between them. CDR3 nucleotides: TGTGCCAGCACCAGGGGAGGGAGCTCCTACAATGAGCAGTTCTTC. Residues: CASTRGGSSYNEQFF.